What follows are 2 T cell receptor beta chains derived from one specimen sequenced in a study of blood T cell repertoires in COVID-19. The repertoire was sequenced with immunoSEQ multiplex PCR; TCRdb's copy has only in-frame clones and lacks some. The table records over 70,000 clones, 91% of them present only once. The sample was peripheral blood. These receptors came from a human donor with active COVID-19. The donor label of this sample is uncertain.

The V call is TRBV5-1, the J call TRBJ1-5, with D possibly matching TRBD1 (5 bases). There are 15 residues in the CDR3. Trimming took off 4 bases at V and 1 base at J, with 12 bases between the two ends. Germline CDR1 SGHRS, CDR2 YFSETQ. CDR3 DNA: TGCGCCAGCAGCGACGGGGGAGACAGCAATCAGCCCCAGCATTTT. It is translated as CASSDGGDSNQPQHF.

The genes are TRBV5-8 and TRBJ2-3; no clear D gene. V lost 0 bases and J lost 2, with 7 bases in between. This CDR3 region has 14 residues. Germline V CDR1 and CDR2: SGHTS, YDEGEE. The CDR3 nucleotides are TGTGCCAGCAGCTTGGATATAGTCACAGATACGCAGTATTTT. This sequence encodes CASSLDIVTDTQYF.